This TCR beta chain was captured by sequencing in a study of OX40 agonist ivuxolimab in advanced cancers. The data were produced by immunoSEQ multiplex PCR, yet TCRdb's version contains in-frame clones alone and is incomplete. Among fewer than 55,000 clones listed, about 88% were seen once. CDR1 and CDR2 (germline): MNHEY, SVGAGI. CDR3 length: 11 amino acids. Trimming took off 4 bases at V and 3 bases at J, with 3 bases between the two ends. The genes are TRBV6-5 and TRBJ1-1, with D unresolved. The sequence derives from an adult with an advanced solid tumor such as melanoma, head and neck, liver or kidney cancer. This specimen was CD4+ or CD8+ T cells sorted from blood, taken in a trial of the OX40 agonist ivuxolimab. DNA of the CDR3: TGTGCCAGCAGTTCGTACACTGAAGCTTTCTTT. Translation gives CASSSYTEAFF.